The next 32 T cell receptor delta chains were all read from a single sample in a study of gamma-delta T cells after stem cell transplantation (dated by TCRdb to 2016 to 2017). Libraries were prepared through RT-PCR. The instrument was an Illumina MiSeq. Via CATT, TCRdb reprocessed the public reads, and rows with identical DNA were then joined. Counted in this sample were fewer than 13,000 delta-chain clones; over 1% of them appeared once. Clones ranked in the top ten supply 10% of the sample. The source material was gamma-delta T cells. The receptors shown here come from a human donor. It is not recorded whose cells these are; they may come from a transplant donor.

In regard to this clone: A much larger clone differs by one base, so this may be a read error. The sample has other DNA sequences that encode this CDR3 too. This chain uses TRDV2 with TRDJ1; D is perhaps TRDD3 (5 bases). Germline V gene data show CDR1 as GEAIGNYY and CDR2 as EKD. The CDR3 spans 14 residues. This CDR3 reads CACDLLEGHDKLIF. As DNA, the CDR3 is TGTGCCTGTGACCTACTGGAGGGCCACGATAAGCTCATCTTT.

This clone has more than one count but fewer than ten. The protein TCRdb lists belongs to a much larger clone and differs from this DNA's translation at residue 9, which points to a read error; the protein shown is made from the DNA. The rearrangement joins TRDV2 to TRDJ1, with TRDD3 matching 9 bases. The CDR3 runs 16 residues. Germline V CDR1 and CDR2: GEAIGNYY, EKD. The CDR3 loop reads CACDPTGGPTADKLIF. Here the CDR3 DNA reads TGCGCCTGTGACCCTACTGGGGGACCAACGGCCGATAAACTCATCTTT.

This clone was counted a few times. The TCRdb record carries a much larger clone's protein, which differs from this DNA's translation at residue 14; a read error is the likely cause, and the protein listed here is the DNA translation. The CDR3 DNA reads TGTGCCTGTGAGAATCTACAAGAGGAGACCGATAAACTCACCTTT. It encodes CACENLQEETDKLTF. V gene TRDV2 combines with J gene TRDJ1; D gene uncertain. The V gene's germline CDR1 is GEAIGNYY and CDR2 EKD. This CDR3 has 15 residues.

This clone was picked up a small number of times. A far larger clone is just one base off, so this is likely a read error. The sample contains more than one DNA sequence encoding this CDR3. This chain joins TRDV2 and TRDJ1, with 10 bases matching TRDD3. Germline V lookup: CDR1 GEAIGNYY, CDR2 EKD. The CDR3 has 18 amino acids. CDR3 region: CACDTLRQGDTDDDKLIF. DNA for the CDR3: TGTGCCTGTGACACCCTTCGGCAGGGGGATACGGACGACGATAAACTCATTTTT.

This clone was observed a handful of times. The protein recorded in TCRdb matches a much larger clone and deviates from this DNA's translation at residue 12, suggesting a read error; the protein here is obtained by translating the DNA. This chain uses TRDV2 with TRDJ1; 13 bases map to TRDD3. The V gene end was trimmed by 1 base and the J gene end by 0 bases; junction bases not matched to a gene: 10. CDR1 GEAIGNYY and CDR2 EKD come from the germline V gene. This CDR3 is built from 19 residues. In DNA form, the CDR3 reads TGTGCCTGTGACACTCTACTGGGGGATACGCCCTGGAACACCGATAAACTCATCTTT. It yields the protein CACDTLLGDTPWNTDKLIF.

Concerning this clone: Just one base apart from a much larger clone, this may be a read error. The sample contains more than one DNA sequence encoding this CDR3. The CDR3 loop is CACDRLGDITDKLIF. The CDR3 region has the DNA TGTGCCTGTGATCGACTGGGGGATATCACCGATAAGCTCATCTTT. This chain links TRDV2 with TRDJ1, with 11 bases lining up with TRDD3. The V gene's germline CDR1 is GEAIGNYY and CDR2 EKD. The CDR3 contains 15 residues.

This clone turned up a few times. Translating this DNA gives a protein that differs at residue 4 from the TCRdb one, which belongs to a much larger clone; a read error is likely, and the protein shown is this translation. The chain has TRDV2 and TRDJ1; D not resolved. Germline V gene data show CDR1 as GEAIGNYY and CDR2 as EKD. Deletions cut 5 bases from V and 3 bases from J, with 18 bases between. This CDR3 comprises 15 residues. The CDR3 sequence: CACGTVGPDADKLIF. In nucleotides, the CDR3 is TGTGCCTGTGGCACGGTGGGCCCTGACGCCGATAAACTCATCTTT.

This clone was detected only a few times. The amino acid sequence in TCRdb belongs to a much larger clone and departs from this DNA's translation at residue 14, likely a sequencing read error; the sequence shown is translated from the DNA. The chain uses TRDV2 and TRDJ1; weak D call: TRDD3 (6 bases). V lost 3 bases and J lost 3, with 28 bases in between. Germline-derived CDR1 and CDR2 are GEAIGNYY and EKD. The length of the CDR3 is 19 residues. This CDR3 is CACDDVLGRTGRYADKLIF. The DNA of the CDR3 is TGTGCCTGTGACGACGTACTGGGCCGCACCGGCCGATACGCCGATAAACTCATCTTT.

Regarding this clone: A read error likely explains why the TCRdb protein, taken from a much larger clone, differs from this DNA's translation at residue 7; the protein shown is translated from the DNA. The V and J genes are TRDV2 and TRDJ1, with D possibly matching TRDD2 (5 bases). Trimming pared 0 bases from V and 0 bases from J, leaving 16 bases between. The CDR3 has 17 amino acids. Germline V gene sequence: CDR1 GEAIGNYY, CDR2 EKD. CDR3 DNA: TGTGCCTGTGACACCTTGAGGACTTCCGAGTACACCGATAAACTCATCTTT. It translates to CACDTLRTSEYTDKLIF.

This clone was recorded many times. The CDR3 DNA sequence: TGTGCCTGTGACACCGTACAGTACCTAAACACCGATAAACTCATCTTT. Translated: CACDTVQYLNTDKLIF. The chain links TRDV2 to TRDJ1; unclear D gene. From germline, CDR1 is GEAIGNYY and CDR2 EKD. CDR3 length: 16 residues. Trimming pared 0 bases from V and 0 bases from J, leaving 13 bases between.

With regard to this clone: The mismatch at residue 12 between this DNA's translation and the TCRdb protein of a much larger clone likely reflects a read error; the protein shown is translated from the DNA. The sample carries other DNA sequences with the same CDR3. The chain is built from TRDV2 and TRDJ1; TRDD3 agrees at 13 bases. J was trimmed by 2 bases and V by 3 bases; bases with no gene match: 11. The CDR3 is 18 residues long. Per germline, CDR1 GEAIGNYY and CDR2 EKD. The CDR3 region is CACDPILGDTARTDKLIF. For the CDR3, the DNA is TGTGCCTGTGACCCTATACTGGGGGATACGGCGAGAACCGATAAACTCATCTTT.

As for this clone: A far larger clone is one base from this, pointing to a likely read error. This chain joins TRDV2 and TRDJ1; 7 positions match TRDD3. The length of the CDR3 is 15 residues. The germline V gene has CDR1 GEAIGNYY and CDR2 EKD. V was pared by 3 bases and J by 9 bases, with 15 bases of the junction left unmatched. CDR3 region: CACDPLLGGRTQLIF. CDR3 sequence (DNA): TGTGCCTGTGACCCGCTTCTGGGGGGTAGAACACAACTCATCTTT.

This clone has only a few counts. The chain links TRDV2 to TRDJ1; possible D gene TRDD3, 6 bases. Germline loops: CDR1 GEAIGNYY, CDR2 EKD. Trimming took off 6 bases at V and 0 bases at J, with 16 bases between the two ends. The CDR3 has 15 residues. The CDR3 DNA reads TGTGCCTGTAGCCAACTGGGCGGGTACACCGATAAACTCATCTTT. This codes for CACSQLGGYTDKLIF.

This clone was seen a few times. The junction departs from the called germline gene at one end, perhaps through a read error. This sequence joins TRDV2 and TRDJ1; 10 nucleotides agree with TRDD3. Germline CDR1 is GEAIGNYY and CDR2 is EKD. The CDR3 has 18 amino acids. The CDR3 DNA follows: TGTGCCCGTGAGGGGATGGCTACTGGGGGATCTGCGGCCGATAAACTCATCTTT. This sequence encodes CAREGMATGGSAADKLIF.

There are a few counts of this clone. The amino acid sequence in TCRdb belongs to a much larger clone and departs from this DNA's translation at residue 3, likely a sequencing read error; the sequence shown is translated from the DNA. This chain connects TRDV2 to TRDJ1; 7 positions match TRDD3. The CDR3 is 15 residues long. Looked up from germline, CDR1 is GEAIGNYY and CDR2 is EKD. The CDR3 DNA follows: TGTGCCCGTGACGTACTGGGGACCCCTCTCGATAAACTCATCTTT. This translates into CARDVLGTPLDKLIF.

This clone was seen a handful of times. The rearrangement joins TRDV2 to TRDJ1, with 12 bases that match TRDD3. CDR1 and CDR2 (germline): GEAIGNYY, EKD. The CDR3 is made up of 18 amino acids. Trimming removed 7 bases from V and 4 bases from J; junction bases left unmatched: 18. The CDR3 nucleotides read TGTGCCTGCGAACGTCTACTGGGGGATACTAAGAGGAACGATAAACTCATCTTT. Residues: CACERLLGDTKRNDKLIF.

This clone appeared a few times. TCRdb attributes to this sequence the protein of a much larger clone, which differs from the DNA translation at residue 3; a read error is likely, and the protein displayed is translated from the DNA. The genes are TRDV2 and TRDJ1; TRDD3 aligns across 11 bases. The length of the CDR3 is 19 residues. CDR1 and CDR2 (germline): GEAIGNYY, EKD. DNA of the CDR3: TGTGCCCGTGACTCGGTGGTGGGGGATACGCGGACTGCCACCGATAAACTCATCTTT. Its translation: CARDSVVGDTRTATDKLIF.

As to this clone: A read error may be the cause here, since a much bigger clone is one base away. The sample has other DNA sequences that encode this CDR3 too. The V gene is TRDV2, the J gene TRDJ1; 7 bases map to TRDD3. The CDR3 totals 15 residues. Germline CDR1 reads GEAIGNYY; CDR2 reads EKD. The V gene end was trimmed by 3 bases and the J gene end by 0 bases; junction bases not matched to a gene: 6. The CDR3 reads CACDPLGADTDKLIF. The CDR3 DNA reads TGTGCCTGTGACCCTCTGGGGGCTGACACCGATAAACTCATCTTT.

To note about this clone: Just one base apart from a much larger clone, this may be a read error. Other DNA variants within this sample encode the same CDR3. The CDR3 reads CACDTSWGTYTDKLIF. DNA for the CDR3: TGTGCCTGTGACACCTCCTGGGGGACGTACACCGATAAGCTCATCTTT. The V gene is TRDV2, the J gene TRDJ1, with 8 bases matching TRDD3. Germline V gives CDR1 GEAIGNYY, CDR2 EKD. The CDR3 spans 16 residues.

On this clone: A far larger clone is only one base removed, so a read error is likely. V gene TRDV2 combines with J gene TRDJ1, with 10 bases identical to TRDD3. This CDR3 region has 17 residues. Losses at the gene ends were 0 bases for V and 0 bases for J; bases not matched to a gene: 6. CDR1 GEAIGNYY and CDR2 EKD come from the germline V gene. The CDR3 DNA reads TGTGCCTGTGACACCGTTGCTGGGGGATATTACACCGATAAACTCATCTTT. Its translation is CACDTVAGGYYTDKLIF.

This clone has only a few counts. A read error is the likely source, as a far larger clone sits one nucleotide away. The chain links TRDV2 to TRDJ3, with 8 bases aligning to TRDD3. The V gene's germline CDR1 is GEAIGNYY and CDR2 EKD. The CDR3 covers 23 residues. Here the CDR3 DNA reads TGTGCCTGTGACACCGTAAACTTGCCACTGGGGGGACTTAGCTCCTGGGACACCCGACAGGTGTTTTTC. Encoded protein: CACDTVNLPLGGLSSWDTRQVFF.

The chain carries TRDV2 and TRDJ3, with 9 bases that match TRDD3. With 3 bases clipped from V and 2 bases from J, the junction kept 22 bases outside the gene matches. The CDR3 loop spans 23 amino acids. The V gene's germline CDR1 is GEAIGNYY and CDR2 EKD. CDR3: CACDSAESILGDRGPWDTRQMFF. The DNA of the CDR3 is TGTGCCTGTGACTCCGCCGAGAGTATACTGGGGGACCGGGGCCCCTGGGACACCCGACAGATGTTTTTC.

On this clone: With only one base between it and a far larger clone, this is likely a read error. This chain uses TRDV2 with TRDJ1, with 9 bases aligning to TRDD3. The junction had 28 bases not matched to a gene; V was cut back by 0 bases and J by 0 bases. Germline values: CDR1 GEAIGNYY, CDR2 EKD. This CDR3 comprises 24 residues. The CDR3 bases are TGTGCCTGTGACACCGTCGCTAAAGACTGGGGGACAGCCTCGGGCCCTGTATACACCGATAAACTCATCTTT. This encodes CACDTVAKDWGTASGPVYTDKLIF.

Comments on this clone: This may arise from a read error, as a much more abundant clone is one base away. The chain has TRDV2 and TRDJ1; TRDD3 matches at 8 bases. V trimming: 3 bases; J trimming: 3 bases; junction bases outside the gene matches: 5. Germline CDR1 and CDR2: GEAIGNYY and EKD. The CDR3 consists of 14 residues. CDR3 in amino acids: CACDSLGGSDKLIF. The DNA for the CDR3 is TGTGCCTGTGACTCCCTTGGGGGATCCGATAAACTCATCTTT.

This clone was detected a few times. TCRdb's protein for this DNA is that of a much larger clone and differs from the translation at residue 4, likely a read error; the protein shown is the DNA translation. The chain combines TRDV2 with TRDJ1, with a tentative D call TRDD3 (5 bases). CDR1 and CDR2 (germline): GEAIGNYY, EKD. The CDR3 runs 13 residues. V shed 5 bases and J shed 1 base, with 10 bases lying between them. The CDR3 DNA follows: TGTGCCTGTGTCGGTCTGGGCACCGATAAACTCATCTTT. Amino acids: CACVGLGTDKLIF.

V gene TRDV2 combines with J gene TRDJ3; 9 bases are shared with TRDD3. This CDR3 is 20 amino acids long. Germline CDR1 is GEAIGNYY and CDR2 is EKD. V lost 0 bases, J lost 2 bases, and 10 bases stayed unmatched. CDR3 in amino acids: CACDTVRTGGTPWDTRQMFF. The CDR3 DNA reads TGTGCCTGTGACACCGTCCGTACTGGGGGAACCCCCTGGGACACCCGACAGATGTTTTTC.

About this clone itself: This sequence may be a read error, since a much larger clone differs from it by one base. The rearrangement links TRDV2 to TRDJ1; 7 bases line up with TRDD3. Germline V CDR1 and CDR2: GEAIGNYY, EKD. The CDR3 contains 16 residues. For the CDR3, the DNA is TGTGCCTGTGGCACCCTTAAACTGGGGCCCCGGGGTAAACTCATCTTT. Amino acid sequence: CACGTLKLGPRGKLIF.

This clone showed up just a few times. A single base is all that separates this from a far larger clone, so a read error is likely. This chain connects TRDV2 to TRDJ1; TRDD3 matches 13 bases. Germline loops: CDR1 GEAIGNYY, CDR2 EKD. Losses at the gene ends were 3 bases for V and 9 bases for J; bases not matched to a gene: 12. The CDR3 totals 16 residues. CDR3 protein: CACDSLLGDTLGQLIF. The CDR3 coding sequence is TGTGCCTGTGACTCTCTACTGGGGGATACGCTGGGGCAACTCATCTTT.

In regard to this clone: This likely came from a read error, as a far larger clone is one base away. The identical CDR3 is also encoded by other nucleotide sequences in the sample. The chain employs TRDV2 and TRDJ1, with 7 positions matching TRDD3. The CDR3 is 17 residues long. V shed 3 bases, J shed 0 bases, and the junction held 12 bases outside the gene matches. Per germline, CDR1 GEAIGNYY and CDR2 EKD. CDR3 region: CACDGIGGPPHTDKLIF. CDR3 DNA sequence: TGTGCCTGTGACGGTATTGGGGGACCTCCCCACACCGATAAACTCATCTTT.

By its share, this clone is medium-sized. In the same sample, other DNA sequences code for this CDR3. J is TRDJ1 and V is TRDV2; 11 bases align to TRDD3. The ends lost 1 base at V and 5 bases at J; junction bases unmatched: 5. Per the germline V gene, CDR1 is GEAIGNYY and CDR2 is EKD. This CDR3 region has 15 residues. DNA of the CDR3: TGTGCCTGTGACACGCTACTGGGGGATAGAGATAAACTCATCTTT. It yields the protein CACDTLLGDRDKLIF.

Of note for this clone: The protein recorded in TCRdb matches a much larger clone and deviates from this DNA's translation at residue 8, suggesting a read error; the protein here is obtained by translating the DNA. V is TRDV2 and J is TRDJ1; tentatively, D is TRDD3 (5 bases). V lost 1 base to trimming and J lost 0 bases, with 14 bases between them. CDR3 size: 16 residues. In germline, CDR1 is GEAIGNYY, CDR2 EKD. CDR3 in amino acids: CACDTVGSYYTDKLIF. DNA for the CDR3: TGTGCCTGTGACACGGTGGGGAGCTACTACACCGATAAACTCATCTTT.

This clone was seen more than once but under ten times. The junction shows a germline mismatch at one end, possibly a read error. The J gene is TRDJ1, the V gene TRDV2; 9 positions match TRDD3. Germline values: CDR1 GEAIGNYY, CDR2 EKD. This CDR3 comprises 17 residues. The CDR3: CARDTLLGDPLTDKLIF. The CDR3 region has the DNA TGTGCCCGTGACACCCTACTGGGGGACCCTTTGACCGATAAACTCATCTTT.